A selection of T cell receptor beta chains follows, all from one sample in a study of cytomegalovirus exposure and HLA in healthy donors. The data were produced by immunoSEQ multiplex PCR, yet TCRdb's version contains in-frame clones alone and is incomplete. The table records 99,000 or so clones, 60% to 85% of them present only once. The sequenced sample consisted of PBMCs. These receptors originate from a male donor in good health and CMV-seronegative. Each CDR3 is given with its conserved first and last residue. A D gene is named only where the DNA matches it firmly. Part of the rows lack a size; the others show once, few, many or a class for expanded clones.

j_call: TRBJ2-1
clone_size: once
d_call: TRBD2
cdr3_length: 16
v_call: TRBV27
cdr3_aa: CASTLLPGGGYNEQFF
cdr3_nt: TGTGCCAGCACATTGCTACCGGGAGGGGGCTACAATGAGCAGTTCTTC

j_call: TRBJ1-5
clone_size: -
d_call: -
cdr3_length: 14
v_call: TRBV27
cdr3_aa: CASSLRGLGEAQHF
cdr3_nt: TGTGCCAGCAGTTTGCGGGGCCTAGGTGAGGCCCAGCATTTT

j_call: TRBJ2-1
clone_size: -
d_call: TRBD1
cdr3_length: 15
v_call: TRBV7-9
cdr3_aa: CASSSGTGGLGEQFF
cdr3_nt: TGTGCCAGCAGCTCCGGGACAGGGGGTCTAGGTGAGCAGTTCTTC

j_call: TRBJ1-2
clone_size: -
d_call: -
cdr3_length: 14
v_call: TRBV9
cdr3_aa: CASSVDVPADGYTF
cdr3_nt: TGTGCCAGCAGCGTAGACGTCCCGGCGGATGGCTACACCTTC

j_call: TRBJ1-5
clone_size: few
d_call: -
cdr3_length: 15
v_call: TRBV10-3
cdr3_aa: CAIRATGTSNQPQHF
cdr3_nt: TGTGCCATCAGGGCGACAGGAACCAGCAATCAGCCCCAGCATTTT

j_call: TRBJ2-1
clone_size: -
d_call: TRBD2
cdr3_length: 17
v_call: TRBV28
cdr3_aa: CASNGLAGGPSYNEQFF
cdr3_nt: TGTGCCAGCAACGGACTAGCGGGAGGGCCCTCCTACAATGAGCAGTTCTTC

j_call: TRBJ1-1
clone_size: -
d_call: -
cdr3_length: 12
v_call: TRBV7-2
cdr3_aa: CASSRGLGEAFF
cdr3_nt: TGTGCCAGCAGCCGCGGACTGGGGGAAGCTTTCTTT

j_call: TRBJ1-6
clone_size: -
d_call: -
cdr3_length: 15
v_call: TRBV4-1
cdr3_aa: CASSRRDGDNSPLHF
cdr3_nt: TGCGCCAGCAGCCGGCGGGACGGCGATAATTCACCCCTCCACTTT

j_call: TRBJ1-1
clone_size: -
d_call: -
cdr3_length: 14
v_call: TRBV29-1
cdr3_aa: CSVFRGGQNTEAFF
cdr3_nt: TGCAGCGTTTTCCGGGGAGGGCAAAACACTGAAGCTTTCTTT

j_call: TRBJ1-1
clone_size: -
d_call: -
cdr3_length: 13
v_call: TRBV7-9
cdr3_aa: CASSQLQGTEAFF
cdr3_nt: TGTGCCAGCAGCCAGTTGCAGGGTACTGAAGCTTTCTTT

j_call: TRBJ2-1
clone_size: -
d_call: TRBD1
cdr3_length: 12
v_call: TRBV29-1
cdr3_aa: CSVADRVNEQFF
cdr3_nt: TGCAGCGTTGCGGACAGGGTGAATGAGCAGTTCTTC

j_call: TRBJ2-5
clone_size: -
d_call: TRBD1
cdr3_length: 14
v_call: TRBV28
cdr3_aa: CATRTGGDQETQYF
cdr3_nt: TGTGCCACCAGGACAGGGGGCGACCAAGAGACCCAGTACTTC

j_call: TRBJ2-1
clone_size: -
d_call: TRBD2
cdr3_length: 17
v_call: TRBV4-3
cdr3_aa: CASSRQPGGPSGNEQFF
cdr3_nt: TGCGCCAGCAGCCGGCAACCGGGAGGGCCCTCCGGCAATGAGCAGTTCTTC

j_call: TRBJ1-1
clone_size: few
d_call: TRBD1
cdr3_length: 18
v_call: TRBV5-1
cdr3_aa: CASSSQPGQGIGNTEAFF
cdr3_nt: TGCGCCAGCAGCTCCCAGCCCGGACAGGGGATCGGAAACACTGAAGCTTTCTTT

j_call: TRBJ2-1
clone_size: -
d_call: TRBD2
cdr3_length: 17
v_call: TRBV5-4
cdr3_aa: CASSLELAGNSYNEQFF
cdr3_nt: TGTGCCAGCAGCTTGGAACTAGCGGGTAACTCCTACAATGAGCAGTTCTTC

j_call: TRBJ1-3
clone_size: few
d_call: -
cdr3_length: 16
v_call: TRBV5-1
cdr3_aa: CASSLDRQASGNTIYF
cdr3_nt: TGCGCCAGCAGCCTCGACCGTCAGGCGAGCGGAAACACCATATATTTT

j_call: TRBJ1-6
clone_size: -
d_call: -
cdr3_length: 15
v_call: TRBV9
cdr3_aa: CASSVGITNNSPLHF
cdr3_nt: TGTGCCAGCAGCGTAGGGATTACTAATAATTCACCCCTCCACTTT

j_call: TRBJ2-3
clone_size: -
d_call: -
cdr3_length: 16
v_call: TRBV11-3
cdr3_aa: CASSLEKGFFTDTQYF
cdr3_nt: TGTGCCAGCAGCTTAGAGAAGGGGTTTTTCACAGATACGCAGTATTTT

j_call: TRBJ1-1
clone_size: -
d_call: -
cdr3_length: 14
v_call: TRBV4-2
cdr3_aa: CASSQEAGFTEAFF
cdr3_nt: TGTGCCAGCAGCCAAGAAGCGGGGTTCACTGAAGCTTTCTTT

j_call: TRBJ1-2
clone_size: -
d_call: -
cdr3_length: 14
v_call: TRBV6-6
cdr3_aa: CASSYAPAPDGYTF
cdr3_nt: TGTGCCAGCAGTTACGCCCCAGCGCCGGATGGCTACACCTTC

j_call: TRBJ2-2
clone_size: -
d_call: -
cdr3_length: 13
v_call: TRBV6-1
cdr3_aa: CASSEGGSGELFF
cdr3_nt: TGTGCCAGCAGTGAGGGCGGGTCCGGGGAGCTGTTTTTT

j_call: TRBJ1-2
clone_size: -
d_call: TRBD1
cdr3_length: 13
v_call: TRBV11-3
cdr3_aa: CASSPGQVYGYTF
cdr3_nt: TGTGCCAGCAGTCCAGGACAGGTTTATGGCTACACCTTC

j_call: TRBJ2-5
clone_size: -
d_call: -
cdr3_length: 17
v_call: TRBV28
cdr3_aa: CASNGYPATKRGETQYF
cdr3_nt: TGTGCCAGCAATGGGTACCCGGCAACTAAGCGAGGGGAGACCCAGTACTTC

j_call: TRBJ2-2
clone_size: -
d_call: TRBD1
cdr3_length: 20
v_call: TRBV28
cdr3_aa: CASSLFGWDAGRGRVGELFF
cdr3_nt: TGTGCCAGCAGTTTATTCGGCTGGGACGCGGGCAGGGGGCGCGTCGGGGAGCTGTTTTTT

j_call: TRBJ2-2
clone_size: -
d_call: -
cdr3_length: 14
v_call: TRBV7-9
cdr3_aa: CASSLDLNTGELFF
cdr3_nt: TGTGCCAGCAGCTTAGATCTTAACACCGGGGAGCTGTTTTTT

j_call: TRBJ1-2
clone_size: -
d_call: TRBD1
cdr3_length: 15
v_call: TRBV5-4
cdr3_aa: CASTAGTGEIYGYTF
cdr3_nt: TGTGCCAGCACCGCCGGGACAGGGGAGATCTATGGCTACACCTTC

j_call: TRBJ2-2
clone_size: -
d_call: -
cdr3_length: 14
v_call: TRBV27
cdr3_aa: CASSPYLRSGELFF
cdr3_nt: TGTGCCAGCAGCCCATACCTTCGGTCCGGGGAGCTGTTTTTT

j_call: TRBJ2-7
clone_size: -
d_call: TRBD1
cdr3_length: 15
v_call: TRBV9
cdr3_aa: CASSVRTGPGTEQYF
cdr3_nt: TGTGCCAGCAGCGTCCGGACAGGTCCAGGGACCGAGCAGTACTTC

j_call: TRBJ2-7
clone_size: once
d_call: -
cdr3_length: 13
v_call: TRBV28
cdr3_aa: CASSLDSSYEQYF
cdr3_nt: TGTGCCAGCAGTCTTGACTCCTCCTACGAGCAGTACTTC

j_call: TRBJ1-2
clone_size: -
d_call: -
cdr3_length: 13
v_call: TRBV5-4
cdr3_aa: CASSFQDNYGYTF
cdr3_nt: TGTGCCAGCAGCTTCCAGGATAACTATGGCTACACCTTC

j_call: TRBJ2-2
clone_size: few
d_call: TRBD2
cdr3_length: 19
v_call: TRBV4-3
cdr3_aa: CASSQAPGLAGGKTGELFF
cdr3_nt: TGCGCCAGCAGCCAAGCCCCGGGACTAGCGGGAGGAAAAACCGGGGAGCTGTTTTTT

j_call: TRBJ2-7
clone_size: few
d_call: TRBD1
cdr3_length: 14
v_call: TRBV2
cdr3_aa: CASSGQGAGYEQYF
cdr3_nt: TGTGCCAGCAGTGGCCAGGGGGCAGGGTACGAGCAGTACTTC

j_call: TRBJ1-2
clone_size: -
d_call: -
cdr3_length: 14
v_call: TRBV29-1
cdr3_aa: CSVPLGTRNYGYTF
cdr3_nt: TGCAGCGTTCCCCTAGGGACACGGAACTATGGCTACACCTTC

j_call: TRBJ2-2
clone_size: few
d_call: -
cdr3_length: 14
v_call: TRBV6-4
cdr3_aa: CASSEATDTGELFF
cdr3_nt: TGTGCCAGCAGTGAAGCAACAGACACCGGGGAGCTGTTTTTT

j_call: TRBJ1-1
clone_size: -
d_call: TRBD1
cdr3_length: 13
v_call: TRBV19
cdr3_aa: CASRTGGRTEAFF
cdr3_nt: TGTGCCAGTAGGACAGGGGGACGCACTGAAGCTTTCTTT

j_call: TRBJ1-2
clone_size: -
d_call: -
cdr3_length: 13
v_call: TRBV28
cdr3_aa: CASSSWPNYGYTF
cdr3_nt: TGTGCCAGCAGTTCGTGGCCTAACTATGGCTACACCTTC

j_call: TRBJ1-5
clone_size: -
d_call: TRBD1
cdr3_length: 16
v_call: TRBV6-1
cdr3_aa: CASSEFRGLGNQPQHF
cdr3_nt: TGTGCCAGCAGTGAATTCAGGGGGCTAGGCAATCAGCCCCAGCATTTT

j_call: TRBJ2-5
clone_size: -
d_call: -
cdr3_length: 14
v_call: TRBV11-3
cdr3_aa: CASSTARGGETQYF
cdr3_nt: TGTGCCAGCTCGACCGCCCGGGGTGGAGAGACCCAGTACTTC

j_call: TRBJ2-7
clone_size: -
d_call: TRBD2
cdr3_length: 14
v_call: TRBV7-8
cdr3_aa: CASSLLAGGYEQYF
cdr3_nt: TGTGCCAGCAGCTTGCTTGCGGGAGGCTACGAGCAGTACTTC

j_call: TRBJ2-3
clone_size: -
d_call: -
cdr3_length: 18
v_call: TRBV21-1
cdr3_aa: CASSNSLGTSGNLDTQYF
cdr3_nt: TGTGCCAGCAGCAATTCCCTTGGGACTAGCGGGAATTTGGATACGCAGTATTTT

j_call: TRBJ2-1
clone_size: -
d_call: TRBD2
cdr3_length: 16
v_call: TRBV10-3
cdr3_aa: CAISESAGVTYNEQFF
cdr3_nt: TGTGCCATCAGTGAGTCAGCGGGAGTAACCTACAATGAGCAGTTCTTC

j_call: TRBJ1-2
clone_size: once
d_call: TRBD1
cdr3_length: 15
v_call: TRBV7-9
cdr3_aa: CASSLFHDRDYGYTF
cdr3_nt: TGTGCCAGCAGCTTATTCCACGACAGGGACTATGGCTACACCTTC

j_call: TRBJ2-7
clone_size: once
d_call: TRBD2
cdr3_length: 14
v_call: TRBV6-5
cdr3_aa: CASRPAGGVYEQYF
cdr3_nt: TGTGCCAGCAGGCCCGCGGGGGGGGTCTACGAGCAGTACTTC

j_call: TRBJ1-2
clone_size: -
d_call: -
cdr3_length: 12
v_call: TRBV18
cdr3_aa: CASSPGRWDYTF
cdr3_nt: TGTGCCAGCTCACCAGGGAGATGGGACTACACCTTC

j_call: TRBJ1-5
clone_size: -
d_call: -
cdr3_length: 13
v_call: TRBV30
cdr3_aa: CAWSDSGDQPQHF
cdr3_nt: TGTGCCTGGAGTGACTCCGGGGATCAGCCCCAGCATTTT

j_call: TRBJ1-5
clone_size: -
d_call: TRBD1
cdr3_length: 19
v_call: TRBV28
cdr3_aa: CASSLRLIAGTASNQPQHF
cdr3_nt: TGTGCCAGCAGTTTGAGGCTAATCGCCGGGACAGCCAGCAATCAGCCCCAGCATTTT

j_call: TRBJ1-5
clone_size: -
d_call: -
cdr3_length: 14
v_call: TRBV2
cdr3_aa: CASSEYGGNGPQHF
cdr3_nt: TGTGCCAGCAGTGAGTATGGGGGGAATGGGCCCCAGCATTTT

j_call: TRBJ2-1
clone_size: -
d_call: -
cdr3_length: 14
v_call: TRBV19
cdr3_aa: CASRAAFGYNEQFF
cdr3_nt: TGTGCCAGTAGAGCAGCGTTTGGGTACAATGAGCAGTTCTTC

j_call: TRBJ2-7
clone_size: once
d_call: -
cdr3_length: 15
v_call: TRBV4-3
cdr3_aa: CASSQDYVRGGEQYF
cdr3_nt: TGCGCCAGCAGCCAGGACTACGTTAGGGGTGGGGAGCAGTACTTC

j_call: TRBJ1-5
clone_size: -
d_call: -
cdr3_length: 15
v_call: TRBV2
cdr3_aa: CASSQDSHSNQPQHF
cdr3_nt: TGTGCCAGCAGTCAGGACAGCCATAGCAATCAGCCCCAGCATTTT

j_call: TRBJ2-1
clone_size: -
d_call: TRBD1
cdr3_length: 15
v_call: TRBV10-3
cdr3_aa: CAVEGTGAPYNEQFF
cdr3_nt: TGTGCCGTGGAGGGGACAGGGGCCCCTTACAATGAGCAGTTCTTC

j_call: TRBJ2-7
clone_size: once
d_call: TRBD1
cdr3_length: 18
v_call: TRBV27
cdr3_aa: CASSLLRNPGQGLVEQYF
cdr3_nt: TGTGCCAGCAGTTTACTTAGGAACCCGGGACAGGGTCTCGTCGAGCAGTACTTC

j_call: TRBJ2-5
clone_size: -
d_call: -
cdr3_length: 12
v_call: TRBV15
cdr3_aa: CAARRGWETQYF
cdr3_nt: TGTGCCGCCCGCAGGGGCTGGGAGACCCAGTACTTC

j_call: TRBJ2-3
clone_size: -
d_call: TRBD2
cdr3_length: 16
v_call: TRBV27
cdr3_aa: CASSLAPSGSTDTQYF
cdr3_nt: TGTGCCAGCAGTTTAGCCCCTAGCGGTAGCACAGATACGCAGTATTTT

j_call: TRBJ2-2
clone_size: -
d_call: TRBD1
cdr3_length: 16
v_call: TRBV27
cdr3_aa: CASKPGDRTNTGELFF
cdr3_nt: TGTGCCAGCAAGCCGGGGGACAGGACGAACACCGGGGAGCTGTTTTTT

j_call: TRBJ2-7
clone_size: -
d_call: TRBD2
cdr3_length: 14
v_call: TRBV27
cdr3_aa: CASSFKLAAYEQYF
cdr3_nt: TGTGCCAGCAGTTTTAAACTAGCGGCCTACGAGCAGTACTTC

j_call: TRBJ2-1
clone_size: few
d_call: -
cdr3_length: 14
v_call: TRBV29-1
cdr3_aa: CSVVPGGTYNEQFF
cdr3_nt: TGCAGCGTGGTCCCTGGGGGGACCTACAATGAGCAGTTCTTC